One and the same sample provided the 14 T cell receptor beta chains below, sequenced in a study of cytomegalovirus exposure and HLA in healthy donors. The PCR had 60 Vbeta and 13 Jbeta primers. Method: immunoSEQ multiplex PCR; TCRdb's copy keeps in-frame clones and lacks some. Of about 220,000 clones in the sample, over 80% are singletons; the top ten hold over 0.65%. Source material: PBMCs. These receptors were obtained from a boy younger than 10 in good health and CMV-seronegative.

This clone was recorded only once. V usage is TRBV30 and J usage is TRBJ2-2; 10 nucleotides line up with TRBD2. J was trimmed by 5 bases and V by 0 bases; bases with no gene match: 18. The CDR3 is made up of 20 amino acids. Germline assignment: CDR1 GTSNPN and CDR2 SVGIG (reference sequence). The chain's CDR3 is CAWSVMGRGLAGVMTGELFF. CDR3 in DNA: TGTGCCTGGAGTGTAATGGGGCGAGGGCTAGCGGGAGTTATGACCGGGGAGCTGTTTTTT.

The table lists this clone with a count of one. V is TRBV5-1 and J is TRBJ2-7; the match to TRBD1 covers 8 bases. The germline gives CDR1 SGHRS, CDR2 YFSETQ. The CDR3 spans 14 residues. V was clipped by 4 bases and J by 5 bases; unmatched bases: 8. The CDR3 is CASSPDRGENEQYF. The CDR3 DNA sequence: TGCGCCAGCAGCCCAGACAGGGGAGAAAACGAGCAGTACTTC. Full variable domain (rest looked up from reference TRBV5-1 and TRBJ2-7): KAGVTQTPRYLIKTRGQQVTLSCSPISGHRSVSWYQQTPGQGLQFLFEYFSETQRNKGNFPGRFSGRQFSNSRSEMNVSTLELGDSALYLCASSPDRGENEQYFGPGTRLTVT.

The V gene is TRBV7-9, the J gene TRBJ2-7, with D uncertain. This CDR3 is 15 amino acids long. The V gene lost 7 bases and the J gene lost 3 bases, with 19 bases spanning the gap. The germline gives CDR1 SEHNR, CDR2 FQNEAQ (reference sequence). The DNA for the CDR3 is TGTGCCAGCACCCCCTTAGCCGGCACCGGCTACGAGCAGTACTTC. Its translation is CASTPLAGTGYEQYF.

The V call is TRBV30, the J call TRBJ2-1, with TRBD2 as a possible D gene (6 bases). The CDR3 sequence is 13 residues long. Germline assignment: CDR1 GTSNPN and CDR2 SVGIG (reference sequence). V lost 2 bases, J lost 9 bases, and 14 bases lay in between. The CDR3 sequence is CAWSINDGSEQFF. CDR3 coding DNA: TGTGCCTGGAGTATCAACGACGGGAGTGAGCAGTTCTTC. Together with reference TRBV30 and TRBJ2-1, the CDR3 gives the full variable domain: SQTIHQWPATLVQPVGSPLSLECTVEGTSNPNLYWYRQAAGRGLQLLFYSVGIGQISSEVPQNLSASRPQDRQFILSSKKLLLSDSGFYLCAWSINDGSEQFFGPGTRLTVL.

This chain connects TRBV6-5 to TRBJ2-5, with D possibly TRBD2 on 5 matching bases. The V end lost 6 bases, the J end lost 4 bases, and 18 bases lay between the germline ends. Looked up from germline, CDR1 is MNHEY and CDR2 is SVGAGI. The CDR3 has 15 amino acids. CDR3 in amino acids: CASSRGFSDGETQYF. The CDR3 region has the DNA TGTGCCAGCAGCCGCGGGTTCTCTGATGGAGAGACCCAGTACTTC.

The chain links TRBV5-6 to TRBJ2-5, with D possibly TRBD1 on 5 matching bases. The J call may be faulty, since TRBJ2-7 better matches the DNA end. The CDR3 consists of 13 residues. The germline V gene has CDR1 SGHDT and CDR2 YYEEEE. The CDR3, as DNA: TGTGCCAGCAGCCGGACACTGACCTACGAGCAGTACTTC. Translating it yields CASSRTLTYEQYF.

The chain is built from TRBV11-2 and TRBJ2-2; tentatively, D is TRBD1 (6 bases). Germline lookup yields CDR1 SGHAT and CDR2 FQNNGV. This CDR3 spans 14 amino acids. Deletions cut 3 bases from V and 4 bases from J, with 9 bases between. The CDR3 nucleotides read TGTGCCAGCAGCTTCGACAGGACCACCGGGGAGCTGTTTTTT. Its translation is CASSFDRTTGELFF.

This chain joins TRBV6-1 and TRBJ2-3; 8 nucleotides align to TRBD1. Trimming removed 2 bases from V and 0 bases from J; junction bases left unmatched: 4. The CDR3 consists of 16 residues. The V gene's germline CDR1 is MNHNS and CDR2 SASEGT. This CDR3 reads CASSEWDRTSTDTQYF. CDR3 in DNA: TGTGCCAGCAGTGAATGGGACAGGACTAGCACAGATACGCAGTATTTT.

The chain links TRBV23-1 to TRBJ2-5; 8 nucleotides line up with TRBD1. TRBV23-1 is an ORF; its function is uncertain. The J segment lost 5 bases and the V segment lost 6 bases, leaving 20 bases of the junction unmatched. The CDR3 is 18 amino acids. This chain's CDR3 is CASRTPQDREDMRETQYF. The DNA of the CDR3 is TGCGCCAGCAGAACACCCCAGGACAGGGAAGATATGAGGGAGACCCAGTACTTC.

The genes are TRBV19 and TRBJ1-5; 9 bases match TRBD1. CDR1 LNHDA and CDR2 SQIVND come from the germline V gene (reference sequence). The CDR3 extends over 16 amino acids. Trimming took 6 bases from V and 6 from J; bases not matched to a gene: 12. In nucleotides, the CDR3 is TGTGCCAGTAGGGCCGGGACAGGGATACAACGTCAGCCCCAGCATTTT. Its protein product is CASRAGTGIQRQPQHF.

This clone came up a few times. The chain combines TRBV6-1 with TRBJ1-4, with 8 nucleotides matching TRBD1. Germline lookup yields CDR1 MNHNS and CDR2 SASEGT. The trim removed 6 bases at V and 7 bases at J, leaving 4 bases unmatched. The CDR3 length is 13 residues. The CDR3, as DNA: TGTGCCAGCAGGGGACAGGAGAGTGAAAAACTGTTTTTT. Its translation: CASRGQESEKLFF.

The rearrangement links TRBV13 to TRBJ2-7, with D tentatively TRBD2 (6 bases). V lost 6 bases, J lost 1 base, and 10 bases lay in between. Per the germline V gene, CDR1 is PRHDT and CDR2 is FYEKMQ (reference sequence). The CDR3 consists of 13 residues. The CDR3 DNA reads TGTGCCAGCAGGGCAGGGAGGTCCTACGAGCAGTACTTC. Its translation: CASRAGRSYEQYF. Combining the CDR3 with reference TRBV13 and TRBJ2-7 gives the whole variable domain AAGVIQSPRHLIKEKRETATLKCYPIPRHDTVYWYQQGPGQDPQFLISFYEKMQSDKGSIPDRFSAQQFSDYHSELNMSSLELGDSALYFCASRAGRSYEQYFGPGTRLTVT.

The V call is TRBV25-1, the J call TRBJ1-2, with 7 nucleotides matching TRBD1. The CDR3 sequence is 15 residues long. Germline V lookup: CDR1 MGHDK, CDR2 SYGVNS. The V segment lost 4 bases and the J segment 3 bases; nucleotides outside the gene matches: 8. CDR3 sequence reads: CASSGSRQGYYGYTF. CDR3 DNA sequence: TGTGCCAGCAGTGGCTCAAGACAGGGCTACTATGGCTACACCTTC.

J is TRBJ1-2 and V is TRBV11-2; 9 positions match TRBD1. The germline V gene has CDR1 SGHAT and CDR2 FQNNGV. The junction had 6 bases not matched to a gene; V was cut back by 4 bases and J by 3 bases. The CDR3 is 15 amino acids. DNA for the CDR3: TGTGCCAGCAGCTCCAACAGGGGGCGGTACTATGGCTACACCTTC. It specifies CASSSNRGRYYGYTF.